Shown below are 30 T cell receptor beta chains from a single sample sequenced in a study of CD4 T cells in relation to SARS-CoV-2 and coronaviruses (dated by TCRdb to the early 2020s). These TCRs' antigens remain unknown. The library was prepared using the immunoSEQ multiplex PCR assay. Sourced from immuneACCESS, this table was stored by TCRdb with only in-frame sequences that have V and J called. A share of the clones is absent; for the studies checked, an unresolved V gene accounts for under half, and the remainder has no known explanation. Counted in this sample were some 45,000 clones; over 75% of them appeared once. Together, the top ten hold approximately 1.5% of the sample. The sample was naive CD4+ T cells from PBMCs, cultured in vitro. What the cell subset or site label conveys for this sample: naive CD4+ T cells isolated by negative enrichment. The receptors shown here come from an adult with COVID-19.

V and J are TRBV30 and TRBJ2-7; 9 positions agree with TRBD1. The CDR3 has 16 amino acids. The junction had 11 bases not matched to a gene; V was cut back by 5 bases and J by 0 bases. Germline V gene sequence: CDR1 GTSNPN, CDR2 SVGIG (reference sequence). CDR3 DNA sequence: TGTGCCTGGGACGGGACAGGGCGTTCCAGCTCCTACGAGCAGTACTTC. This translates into CAWDGTGRSSSYEQYF.

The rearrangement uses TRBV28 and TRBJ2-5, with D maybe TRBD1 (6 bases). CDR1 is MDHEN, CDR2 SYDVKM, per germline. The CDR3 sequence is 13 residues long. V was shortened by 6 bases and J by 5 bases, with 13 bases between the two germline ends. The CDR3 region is CASRPTGSETQYF. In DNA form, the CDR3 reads TGTGCCAGCAGGCCCACAGGGAGTGAGACCCAGTACTTC. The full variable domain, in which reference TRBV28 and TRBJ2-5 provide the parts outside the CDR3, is DVKVTQSSRYLVKRTGEKVFLECVQDMDHENMFWYRQDPGLGLRLIYFSYDVKMKEKGDIPEGYSVSREKKERFSLILESASTNQTSMYLCASRPTGSETQYFGPGTRLLVL.

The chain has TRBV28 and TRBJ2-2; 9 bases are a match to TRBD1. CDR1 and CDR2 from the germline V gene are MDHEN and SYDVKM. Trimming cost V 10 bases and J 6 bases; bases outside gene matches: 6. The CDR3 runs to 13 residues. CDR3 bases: TGTGCCACTGGGACAGGGATGGCCGGGGAGCTGTTTTTT. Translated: CATGTGMAGELFF.

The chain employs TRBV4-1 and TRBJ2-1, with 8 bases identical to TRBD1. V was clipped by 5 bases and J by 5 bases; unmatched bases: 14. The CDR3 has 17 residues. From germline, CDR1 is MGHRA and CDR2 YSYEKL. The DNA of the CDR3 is TGCGCCAGCAGCTGGAGACAGGGGAGGCAAAACAACAATGAGCAGTTCTTC. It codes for CASSWRQGRQNNNEQFF.

CDR3: CSVAHGTGASNEQYF. In DNA, the CDR3 is TGCAGCGTTGCCCATGGGACAGGGGCTAGTAACGAGCAGTACTTC. The V and J genes are TRBV29-1 and TRBJ2-7; the match to TRBD1 covers 10 bases. Germline V gene lookup returns CDR1 SQVTM and CDR2 ANQGSEA. The V segment lost 4 bases and the J segment 5 bases; nucleotides outside the gene matches: 11. CDR3 length: 15 residues.

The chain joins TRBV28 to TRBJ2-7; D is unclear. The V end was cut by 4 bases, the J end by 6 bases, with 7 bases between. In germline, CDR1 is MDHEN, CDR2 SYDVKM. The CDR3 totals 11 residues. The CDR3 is CASSSHSEQYF. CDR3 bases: TGTGCCAGCAGTTCCCATAGCGAGCAGTACTTC.

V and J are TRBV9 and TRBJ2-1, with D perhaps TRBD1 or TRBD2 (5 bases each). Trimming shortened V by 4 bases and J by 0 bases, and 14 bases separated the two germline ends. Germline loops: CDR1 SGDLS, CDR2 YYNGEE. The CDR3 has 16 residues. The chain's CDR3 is CASSPRDGFSYNEQFF. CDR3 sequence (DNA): TGTGCCAGCAGCCCCCGGGACGGATTCTCCTACAATGAGCAGTTCTTC.

The CDR3 spells CATSDLDRYTGELFF. The CDR3 nucleotides read TGTGCCACCAGTGATTTGGACAGATACACCGGGGAGCTGTTTTTT. The chain carries TRBV24-1 and TRBJ2-2, with D possibly TRBD1 on 5 matching bases. Between the trimmed V and J ends, which lost 0 bases and 3 bases, there was a span of 7 bases. This CDR3 region has 15 residues. Germline V gives CDR1 KGHDR, CDR2 SFDVKD.

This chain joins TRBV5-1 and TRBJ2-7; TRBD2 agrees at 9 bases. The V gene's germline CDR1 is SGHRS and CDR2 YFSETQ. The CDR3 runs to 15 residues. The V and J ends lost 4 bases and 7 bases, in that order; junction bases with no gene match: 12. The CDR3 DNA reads TGCGCCAGCAGCGACAGCGGGAGGTCACCTTTGGAGCAGTACTTC. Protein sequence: CASSDSGRSPLEQYF.

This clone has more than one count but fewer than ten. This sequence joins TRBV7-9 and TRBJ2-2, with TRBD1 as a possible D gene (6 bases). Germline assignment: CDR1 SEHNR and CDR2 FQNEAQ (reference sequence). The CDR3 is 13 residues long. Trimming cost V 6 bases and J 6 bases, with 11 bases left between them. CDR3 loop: CASRGQIAGELFF. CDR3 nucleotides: TGTGCCAGCAGAGGACAGATCGCCGGGGAGCTGTTTTTT. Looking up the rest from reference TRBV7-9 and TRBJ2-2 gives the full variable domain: DTGVSQNPRHKITKRGQNVTFRCDPISEHNRLYWYRQTLGQGPEFLTYFQNEAQLEKSRLLSDRFSAERPKGSFSTLEIQRTEQGDSAMYLCASRGQIAGELFFGEGSRLTVL.

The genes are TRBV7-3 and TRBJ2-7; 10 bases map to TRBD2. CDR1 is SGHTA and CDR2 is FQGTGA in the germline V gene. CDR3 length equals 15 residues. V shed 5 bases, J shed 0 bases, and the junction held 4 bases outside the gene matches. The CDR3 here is CASSPGLADSYEQYF. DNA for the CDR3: TGTGCCAGCAGCCCTGGACTAGCGGACTCCTACGAGCAGTACTTC.

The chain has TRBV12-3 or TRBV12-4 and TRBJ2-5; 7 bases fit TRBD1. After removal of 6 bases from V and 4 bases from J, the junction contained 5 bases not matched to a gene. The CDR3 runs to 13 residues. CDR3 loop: CASSIQGSETQYF. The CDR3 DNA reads TGTGCCAGCAGCATACAGGGGTCAGAGACCCAGTACTTC.

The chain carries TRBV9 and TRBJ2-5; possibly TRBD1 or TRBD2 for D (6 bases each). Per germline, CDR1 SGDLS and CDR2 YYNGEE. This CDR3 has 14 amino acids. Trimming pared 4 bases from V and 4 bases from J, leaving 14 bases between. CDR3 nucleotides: TGTGCCAGCAGCCGACTCAGGGGAGGAGAGACCCAGTACTTC. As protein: CASSRLRGGETQYF. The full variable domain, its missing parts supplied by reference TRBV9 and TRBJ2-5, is DSGVTQTPKHLITATGQRVTLRCSPRSGDLSVYWYQQSLDQGLQFLIQYYNGEERAKGNILERFSAQQFPDLHSELNLSSLELGDSALYFCASSRLRGGETQYFGPGTRLLVL.

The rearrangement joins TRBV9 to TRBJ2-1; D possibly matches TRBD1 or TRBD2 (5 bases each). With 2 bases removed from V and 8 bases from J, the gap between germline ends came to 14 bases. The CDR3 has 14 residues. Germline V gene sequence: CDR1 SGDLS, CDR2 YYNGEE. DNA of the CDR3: TGTGCCAGCAGCGTTCTAGAGAGGGGTCATGAGCAGTTCTTC. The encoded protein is CASSVLERGHEQFF.

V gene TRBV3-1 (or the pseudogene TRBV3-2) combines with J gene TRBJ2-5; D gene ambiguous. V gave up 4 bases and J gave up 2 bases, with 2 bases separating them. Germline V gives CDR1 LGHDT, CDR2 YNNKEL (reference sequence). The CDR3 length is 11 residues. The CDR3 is CASSLQETQYF. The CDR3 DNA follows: TGTGCCAGCAGCCTTCAAGAGACCCAGTACTTC.

Here the CDR3 DNA reads TGTGCCAGCAGCCGGGACACCACTACCTATGGCTACACCTTC. Translation gives CASSRDTTTYGYTF. The gene calls are TRBV6-5 and TRBJ1-2; D perhaps matches TRBD1 (6 bases). V lost 6 bases, J lost 4 bases, and 15 bases lay in between. Germline-derived CDR1 and CDR2 are MNHEY and SVGAGI. This CDR3 contains 14 residues.

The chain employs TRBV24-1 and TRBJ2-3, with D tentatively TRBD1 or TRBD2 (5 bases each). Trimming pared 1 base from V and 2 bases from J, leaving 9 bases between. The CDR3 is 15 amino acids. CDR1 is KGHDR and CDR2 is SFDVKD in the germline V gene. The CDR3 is CATSDLGTDTDTQYF. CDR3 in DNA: TGTGCCACCAGTGATTTAGGGACCGACACAGATACGCAGTATTTT.

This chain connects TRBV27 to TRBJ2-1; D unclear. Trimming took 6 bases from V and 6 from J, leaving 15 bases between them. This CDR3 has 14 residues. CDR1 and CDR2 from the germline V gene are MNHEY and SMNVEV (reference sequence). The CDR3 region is CASSTVLKSNEQFF. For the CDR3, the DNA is TGTGCCAGCAGCACCGTTCTAAAGAGCAATGAGCAGTTCTTC.

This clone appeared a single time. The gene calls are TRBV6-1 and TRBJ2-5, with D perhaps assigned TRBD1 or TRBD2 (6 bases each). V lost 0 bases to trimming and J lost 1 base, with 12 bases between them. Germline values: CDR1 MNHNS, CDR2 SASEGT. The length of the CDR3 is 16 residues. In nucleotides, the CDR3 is TGTGCCAGCAGTGAAGCGGGAGGAGGGGGCCAAGAGACCCAGTACTTC. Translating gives CASSEAGGGGQETQYF.

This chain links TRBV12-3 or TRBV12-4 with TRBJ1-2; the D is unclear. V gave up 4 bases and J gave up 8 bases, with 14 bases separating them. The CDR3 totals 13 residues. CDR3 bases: TGTGCCAGCAGTTCTAACAGCGCGGAGGGCTACACCTTC. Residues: CASSSNSAEGYTF.

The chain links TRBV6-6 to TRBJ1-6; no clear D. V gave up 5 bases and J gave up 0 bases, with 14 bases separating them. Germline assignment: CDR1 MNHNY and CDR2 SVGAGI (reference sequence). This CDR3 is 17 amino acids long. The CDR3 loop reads CASSRAVETSYNSPLHF. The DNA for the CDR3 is TGTGCCAGCAGTCGGGCGGTAGAGACCTCCTATAATTCACCCCTCCACTTT.

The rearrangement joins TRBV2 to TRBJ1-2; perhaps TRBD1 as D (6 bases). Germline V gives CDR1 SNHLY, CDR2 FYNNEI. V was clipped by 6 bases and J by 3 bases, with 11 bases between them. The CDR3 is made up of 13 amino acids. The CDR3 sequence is CASRAGQHYGYTF. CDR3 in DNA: TGTGCCAGCAGAGCAGGACAGCACTATGGCTACACCTTC.

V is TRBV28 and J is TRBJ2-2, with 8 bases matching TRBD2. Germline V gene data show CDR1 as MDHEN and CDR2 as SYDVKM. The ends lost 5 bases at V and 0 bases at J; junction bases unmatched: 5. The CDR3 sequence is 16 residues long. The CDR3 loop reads CASSLNGRANTGELFF. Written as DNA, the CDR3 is TGTGCCAGCAGTCTGAACGGGAGGGCGAACACCGGGGAGCTGTTTTTT.

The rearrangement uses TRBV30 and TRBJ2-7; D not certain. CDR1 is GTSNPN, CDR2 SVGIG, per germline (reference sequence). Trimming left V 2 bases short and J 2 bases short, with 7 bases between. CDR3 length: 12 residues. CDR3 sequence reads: CAWSLDTYEQYF. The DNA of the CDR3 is TGTGCCTGGAGTCTTGATACCTACGAGCAGTACTTC.

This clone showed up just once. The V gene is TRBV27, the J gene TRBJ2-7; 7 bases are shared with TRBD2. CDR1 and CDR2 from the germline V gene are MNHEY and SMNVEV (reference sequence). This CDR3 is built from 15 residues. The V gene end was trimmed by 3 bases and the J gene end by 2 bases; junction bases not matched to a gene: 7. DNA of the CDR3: TGTGCCAGCAGTTTCTTTGCGGGAGTCGCCTACGAGCAGTACTTC. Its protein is CASSFFAGVAYEQYF.

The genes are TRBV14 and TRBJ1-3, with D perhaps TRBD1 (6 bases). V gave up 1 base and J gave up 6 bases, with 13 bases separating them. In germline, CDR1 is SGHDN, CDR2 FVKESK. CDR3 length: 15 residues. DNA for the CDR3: TGTGCCAGCAGCCAAGGACCAGGGGTTGAAAACACCATATATTTT. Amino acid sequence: CASSQGPGVENTIYF.

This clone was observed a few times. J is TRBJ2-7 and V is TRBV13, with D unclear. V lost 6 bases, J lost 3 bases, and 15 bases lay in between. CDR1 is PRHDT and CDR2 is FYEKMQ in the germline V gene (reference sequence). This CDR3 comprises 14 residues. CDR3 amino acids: CASSPGISNYEQYF. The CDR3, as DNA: TGTGCCAGCAGTCCAGGTATTTCCAACTACGAGCAGTACTTC.

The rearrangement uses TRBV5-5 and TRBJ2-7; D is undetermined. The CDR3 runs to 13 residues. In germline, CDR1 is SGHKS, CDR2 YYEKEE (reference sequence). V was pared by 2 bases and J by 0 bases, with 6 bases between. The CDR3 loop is CASSFRSSYEQYF. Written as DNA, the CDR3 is TGTGCCAGCAGCTTTAGGAGCTCCTACGAGCAGTACTTC.

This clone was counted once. CDR3 in DNA: TGTGCCTGGAGACGCCGGGACAGAAATTCACCCCTCCACTTT. Its protein product is CAWRRRDRNSPLHF. V and J are TRBV30 and TRBJ1-6; the match to TRBD1 covers 7 bases. This CDR3 has 14 residues. J was trimmed by 7 bases and V by 3 bases; bases with no gene match: 6. Looked up from germline, CDR1 is GTSNPN and CDR2 is SVGIG (reference sequence).

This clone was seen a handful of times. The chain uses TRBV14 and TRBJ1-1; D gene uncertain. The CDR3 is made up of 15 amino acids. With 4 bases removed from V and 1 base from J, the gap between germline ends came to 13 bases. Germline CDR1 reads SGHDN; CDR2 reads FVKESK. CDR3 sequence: CASSPRLGKNTEAFF. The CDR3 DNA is TGTGCCAGCAGCCCTCGCTTGGGGAAGAACACTGAAGCTTTCTTT.